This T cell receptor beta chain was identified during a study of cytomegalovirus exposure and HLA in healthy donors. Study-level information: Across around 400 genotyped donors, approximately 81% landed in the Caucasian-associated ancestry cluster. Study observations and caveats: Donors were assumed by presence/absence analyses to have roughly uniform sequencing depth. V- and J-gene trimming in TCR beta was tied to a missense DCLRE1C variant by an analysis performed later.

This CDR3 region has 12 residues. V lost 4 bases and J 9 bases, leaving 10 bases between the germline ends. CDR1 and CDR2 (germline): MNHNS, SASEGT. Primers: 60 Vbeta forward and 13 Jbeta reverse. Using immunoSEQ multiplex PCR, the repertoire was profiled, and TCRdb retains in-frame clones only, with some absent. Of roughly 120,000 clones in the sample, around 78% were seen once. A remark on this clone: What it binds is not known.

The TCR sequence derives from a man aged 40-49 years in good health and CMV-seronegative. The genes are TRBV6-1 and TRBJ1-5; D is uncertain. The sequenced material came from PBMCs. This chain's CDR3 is CASSGPGGPQHF. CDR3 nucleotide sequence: TGTGCCAGCAGTGGCCCGGGTGGGCCCCAGCATTTT.